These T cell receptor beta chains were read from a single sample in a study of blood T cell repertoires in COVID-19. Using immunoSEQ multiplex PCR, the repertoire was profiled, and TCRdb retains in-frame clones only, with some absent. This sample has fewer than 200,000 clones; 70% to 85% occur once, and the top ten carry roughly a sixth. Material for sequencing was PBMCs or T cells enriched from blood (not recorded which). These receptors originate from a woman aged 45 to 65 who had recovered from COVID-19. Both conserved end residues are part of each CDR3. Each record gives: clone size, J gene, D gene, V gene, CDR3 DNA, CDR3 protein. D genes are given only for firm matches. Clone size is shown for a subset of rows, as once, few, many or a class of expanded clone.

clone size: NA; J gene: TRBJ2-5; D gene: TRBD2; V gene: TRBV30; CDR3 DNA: TGTGCCTGGAGTAGGGGCTCTAGCGGGAGGCGACAAGAGACCCAGTACTTC; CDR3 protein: CAWSRGSSGRRQETQYF
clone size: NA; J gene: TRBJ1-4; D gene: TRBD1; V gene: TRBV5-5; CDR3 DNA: TGTGCCAGCAGCACCGGACAGGTTAATGAAAAACTGTTTTTT; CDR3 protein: CASSTGQVNEKLFF
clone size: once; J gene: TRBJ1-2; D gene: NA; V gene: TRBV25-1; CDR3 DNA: TGTGCCAGCACGGGAGAGGTCCCGAACTATGGCTACACCTTC; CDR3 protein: CASTGEVPNYGYTF
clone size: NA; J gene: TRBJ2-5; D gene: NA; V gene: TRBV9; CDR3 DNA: TGTGCCAGCAGCGCTGGGAGGGAGACCCAGTACTTC; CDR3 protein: CASSAGRETQYF
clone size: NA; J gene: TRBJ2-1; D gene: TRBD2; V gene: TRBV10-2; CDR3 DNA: TGCGCCAGCAGGTTCGGGGGGAATGAGCAGTTCTTC; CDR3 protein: CASRFGGNEQFF
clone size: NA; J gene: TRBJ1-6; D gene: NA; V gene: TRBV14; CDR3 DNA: TGTGCCAGCAGCCAAGAAGAAAGTTACGGTTCACCCCTCCACTTT; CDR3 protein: CASSQEESYGSPLHF
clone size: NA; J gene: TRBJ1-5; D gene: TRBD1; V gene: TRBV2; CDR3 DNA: TGTGCCAGCAGTGAAAGGACAGGGAACAATCAGCCCCAGCATTTT; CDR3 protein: CASSERTGNNQPQHF
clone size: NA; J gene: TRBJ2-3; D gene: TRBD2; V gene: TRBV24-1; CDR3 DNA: TGTGCCACCAGTGATAAACGACTAACAGGACTAGCGGGAAGGGCAGATACGCAGTATTTT; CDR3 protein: CATSDKRLTGLAGRADTQYF
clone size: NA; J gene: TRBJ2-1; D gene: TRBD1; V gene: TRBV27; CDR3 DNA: TGTGCCAGCAGTCCTTGGACAGGGGCATACGTAGGGGAGCAGTTCTTC; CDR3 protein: CASSPWTGAYVGEQFF
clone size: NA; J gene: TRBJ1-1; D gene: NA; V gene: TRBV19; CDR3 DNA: TGTGCCAGTAGACGCAGGGACACCACAGGAAACACTGAAGCTTTCTTT; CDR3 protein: CASRRRDTTGNTEAFF
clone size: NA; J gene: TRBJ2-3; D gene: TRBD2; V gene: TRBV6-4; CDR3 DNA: TGTGCCAGCAGTCCGGGACTAGCGGCTGCAGATACGCAGTATTTT; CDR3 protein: CASSPGLAAADTQYF
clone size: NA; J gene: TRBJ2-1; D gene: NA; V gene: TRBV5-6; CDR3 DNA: TGTGCCAGCAGCTTCGGAGGGGGACAGACCTACAATGAGCAGTTCTTC; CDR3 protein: CASSFGGGQTYNEQFF
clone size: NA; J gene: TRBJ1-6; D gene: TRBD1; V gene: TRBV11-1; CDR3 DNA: TGTGCCAGCAGCTCTGGGACAGCCAATTCACCCCTCCACTTT; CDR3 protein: CASSSGTANSPLHF
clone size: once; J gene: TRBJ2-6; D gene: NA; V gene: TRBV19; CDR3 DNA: TGTGCCAGTAGTATCCTGACTGCCTCTGGGGCCAACGTCCTGACTTTC; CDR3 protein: CASSILTASGANVLTF
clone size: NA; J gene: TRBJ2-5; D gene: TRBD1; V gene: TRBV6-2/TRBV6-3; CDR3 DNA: TGTGCCAGCAGTTACTCCACGGACAGGGGAGGGGAGACCCAGTACTTC; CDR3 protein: CASSYSTDRGGETQYF
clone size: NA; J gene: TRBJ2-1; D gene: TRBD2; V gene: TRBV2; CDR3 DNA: TGTGCCAGCAGTGGGACTAGCGGGAGGGGCAATGAGCAGTTCTTC; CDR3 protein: CASSGTSGRGNEQFF
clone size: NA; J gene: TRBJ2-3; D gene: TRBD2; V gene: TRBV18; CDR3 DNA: TGTGCCAGCTCACCACCTAACGGGAGGGCCGAAGATACGCAGTATTTT; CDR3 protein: CASSPPNGRAEDTQYF
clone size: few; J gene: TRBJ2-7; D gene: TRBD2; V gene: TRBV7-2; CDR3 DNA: TGTGCCAGCAGCTTAAATCCCCCACTCCTAGCGGGAAGCTCCTACGAGCAGTACTTC; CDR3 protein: CASSLNPPLLAGSSYEQYF
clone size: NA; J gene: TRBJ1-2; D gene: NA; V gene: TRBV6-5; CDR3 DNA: TGTGCCAGCAGTCAGATAATTGCTAACTATGGCTACACCTTC; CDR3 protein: CASSQIIANYGYTF
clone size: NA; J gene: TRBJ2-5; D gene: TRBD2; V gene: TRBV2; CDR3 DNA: TGTGCCACCAAGACAGATAGCGGGACCCGGGGGGAGACCCAGTACTTC; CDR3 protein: CATKTDSGTRGETQYF
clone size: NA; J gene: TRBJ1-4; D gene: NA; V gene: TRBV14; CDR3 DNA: TGTGCCAGCAGCCAAGGCCGCCGGCAGGGAACAACTAATGAAAAACTGTTTTTT; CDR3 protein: CASSQGRRQGTTNEKLFF
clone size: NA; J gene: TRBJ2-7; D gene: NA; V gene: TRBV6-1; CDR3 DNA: TGTGCCAGCAGTGAGCGGGGGCCCTACGAGCAGTACTTC; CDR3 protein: CASSERGPYEQYF
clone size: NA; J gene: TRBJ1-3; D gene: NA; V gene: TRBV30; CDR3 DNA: TGTGCCTGGATGTCAGGATCTGGAAACACCATATATTTT; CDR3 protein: CAWMSGSGNTIYF
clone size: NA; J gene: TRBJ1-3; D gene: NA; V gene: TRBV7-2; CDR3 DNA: TGTGCCAGCAGCTTAGGAGTTGGAAACACCATATATTTT; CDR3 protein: CASSLGVGNTIYF
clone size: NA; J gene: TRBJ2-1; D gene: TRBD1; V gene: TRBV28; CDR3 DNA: TGTGCCAGCAGGGGTACAGGGGAACCGCAGTTCTTC; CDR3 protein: CASRGTGEPQFF
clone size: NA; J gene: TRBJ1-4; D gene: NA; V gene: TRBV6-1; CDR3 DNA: TGTGCCAGCAGTGAAGGGCCCAGGGAAAAACTGTTTTTT; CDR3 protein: CASSEGPREKLFF
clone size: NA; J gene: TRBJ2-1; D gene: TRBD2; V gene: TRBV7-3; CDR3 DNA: TGTGCCAGCAGCAAAAGCTCTAGCGGGAGTATGAGTGAGAATGAGCAGTTCTTC; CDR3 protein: CASSKSSSGSMSENEQFF
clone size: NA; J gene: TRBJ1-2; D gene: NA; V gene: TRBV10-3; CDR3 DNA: TGTGCCATCAGCGTCACCCCACAGGGTACGATTGGCTACACCTTC; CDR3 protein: CAISVTPQGTIGYTF
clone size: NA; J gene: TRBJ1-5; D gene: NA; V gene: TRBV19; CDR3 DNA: TGTGCCAGTAGTATGTGGGGAGGCGGACAGCCCCAGCATTTT; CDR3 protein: CASSMWGGGQPQHF
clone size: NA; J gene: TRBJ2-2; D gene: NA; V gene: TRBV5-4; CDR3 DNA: TGTGCCAGCAGCCCGGGTGGAGGCACCGGGGAGCTGTTTTTT; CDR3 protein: CASSPGGGTGELFF
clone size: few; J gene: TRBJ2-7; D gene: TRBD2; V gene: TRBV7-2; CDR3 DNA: TGTGCCAGCAGCTTAGTTTATAATCTGCTAGCGGGAATAAACGAGCAGTACTTC; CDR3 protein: CASSLVYNLLAGINEQYF
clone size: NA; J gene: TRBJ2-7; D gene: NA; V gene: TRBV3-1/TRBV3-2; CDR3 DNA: TGTGCCAGCAGCCTCCCCAGCTCCTACGAGCAGTACTTC; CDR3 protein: CASSLPSSYEQYF
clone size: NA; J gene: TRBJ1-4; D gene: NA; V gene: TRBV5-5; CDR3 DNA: TGTGCCAGCAGCCACAGGGTATTAGATGAAAAACTGTTTTTT; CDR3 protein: CASSHRVLDEKLFF
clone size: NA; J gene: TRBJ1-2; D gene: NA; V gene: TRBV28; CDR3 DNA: TGTGCCAGCAGATTAGGGACAACTTACTATGGCTACACCTTC; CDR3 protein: CASRLGTTYYGYTF
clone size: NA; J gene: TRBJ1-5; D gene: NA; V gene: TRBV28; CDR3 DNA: TGTGCCAGCAGTACTAGGGCAGCTAGCAATCAGCCCCAGCATTTT; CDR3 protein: CASSTRAASNQPQHF
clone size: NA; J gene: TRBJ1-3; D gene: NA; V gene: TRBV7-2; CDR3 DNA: TGTGCCAGCAGCTTAGCGTGGGACTGGTACTCTGGAAACACCATATATTTT; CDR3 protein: CASSLAWDWYSGNTIYF
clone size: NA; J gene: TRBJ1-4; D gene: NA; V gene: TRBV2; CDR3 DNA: TGTGCCAGCAGTGCAAACGACCCACAGGTTTCTGAAAAACTGTTTTTT; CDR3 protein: CASSANDPQVSEKLFF
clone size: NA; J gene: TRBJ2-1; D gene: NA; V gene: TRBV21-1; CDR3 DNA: TGTGCCAGGTACAGGGTCGGCTCCTACAATGAGCAGTTCTTC; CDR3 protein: CARYRVGSYNEQFF
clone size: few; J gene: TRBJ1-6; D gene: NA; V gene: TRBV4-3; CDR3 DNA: TGCGCCAGCAGCCAAGGTTCAGGGTTCTATAATTCACCCCTCCACTTT; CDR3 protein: CASSQGSGFYNSPLHF
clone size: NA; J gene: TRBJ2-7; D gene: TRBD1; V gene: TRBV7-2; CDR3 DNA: TGTGCCAGCAGCTTCGGGACAGGGGGCTACGAGCAGTACTTC; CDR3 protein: CASSFGTGGYEQYF
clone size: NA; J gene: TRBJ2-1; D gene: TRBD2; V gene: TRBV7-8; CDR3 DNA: TGTGCCAGCAGCAAAAGGACTAGCGGGGTCTCCAATGAGCAGTTCTTC; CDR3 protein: CASSKRTSGVSNEQFF
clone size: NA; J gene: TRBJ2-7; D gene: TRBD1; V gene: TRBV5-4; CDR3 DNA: TGTGCCAGCAGCCGAGGGGACAGGCCGCCCTACGAGCAGTACTTC; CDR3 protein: CASSRGDRPPYEQYF
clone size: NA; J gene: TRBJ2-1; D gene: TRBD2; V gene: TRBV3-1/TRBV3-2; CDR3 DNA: TGTGCCAGCAATCTACTAGCGGGAGAGCGGCATGAGCAGTTCTTC; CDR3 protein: CASNLLAGERHEQFF
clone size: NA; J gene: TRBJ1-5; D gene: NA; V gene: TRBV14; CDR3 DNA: TGTGCCAGCAGTTTATATAGCAATCAGCCCCAGCATTTT; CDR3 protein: CASSLYSNQPQHF